The clone carrying this T cell receptor (beta chain) was counted at least ten times. The antigen is not known. This sample was included in a study of T cells in Graves' hyperthyroidism and ophthalmopathy. Germline V CDR1 and CDR2: MNHNS, SASEGT. The V and J ends lost 0 bases and 7 bases, in that order; junction bases with no gene match: 14. The length of the CDR3 is 18 residues. The TCR beta CDR3 regions underwent amplification using RNA transcripts as the source. The HTBI primer set served for first-round RT-PCR of the TCR CDR3. TCRdb ran MiXCR on the multiplex PCR reads and lists one entry per CDR3 protein. The sample consists of about 560,000 distinct CDR3 sequences, about a sixth of them appearing once. Study-wide findings and caveats: Appearing also in blood were most of the thyroid clonotypes expanded above 0.001.

This chain links TRBV6-1 with TRBJ2-2, with 7 bases lining up with TRBD2. The clonotype originates from a woman aged 18-29 years with Graves' hyperthyroidism. What was sequenced was blood. CDR3 nucleotide sequence: TGTGCCAGCAGTGAAGCGCTTGGTGGCGGGGGATCAAACGGGGAGCTGTTTTTT. The encoded protein is CASSEALGGGGSNGELFF.